This T cell receptor (beta chain) was found in a study of blood T cell repertoires in COVID-19. Per the authors' pipeline: Amplification of reference gene primers provided the estimated nucleated cell counts. The repertoire was sequenced with immunoSEQ multiplex PCR; TCRdb's copy has only in-frame clones and lacks some. D and trimming come from the DNA, and the V and J calls and clone size come from that table. The data hold about 100,000 clones, with approximately 91% observed a single time. The CDR3 totals 15 residues. CDR1 and CDR2 (germline): SGHNT, YENEEA. The junction had 8 bases not matched to a gene; V was cut back by 5 bases and J by 4 bases.

The rearrangement links TRBV11-3 to TRBJ2-3, with 8 bases lining up with TRBD1. The TCR comes from a woman aged 55-75 years with acute or convalescent COVID-19. The specimen sequenced was peripheral blood. The CDR3 DNA is TGTGCCAGCAGCGCCCGGGACAGGTTCTCAGATACGCAGTATTTT. This codes for CASSARDRFSDTQYF.